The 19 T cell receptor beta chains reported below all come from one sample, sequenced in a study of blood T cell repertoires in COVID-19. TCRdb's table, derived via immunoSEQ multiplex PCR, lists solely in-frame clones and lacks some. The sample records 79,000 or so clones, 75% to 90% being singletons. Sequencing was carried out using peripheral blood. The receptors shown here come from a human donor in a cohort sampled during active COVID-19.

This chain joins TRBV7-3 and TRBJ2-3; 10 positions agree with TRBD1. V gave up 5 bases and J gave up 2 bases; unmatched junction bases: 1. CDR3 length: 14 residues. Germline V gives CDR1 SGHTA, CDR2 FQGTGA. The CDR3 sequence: CASSGQGVTDTQYF. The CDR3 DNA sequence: TGTGCCAGCAGCGGACAGGGGGTCACAGATACGCAGTATTTT.

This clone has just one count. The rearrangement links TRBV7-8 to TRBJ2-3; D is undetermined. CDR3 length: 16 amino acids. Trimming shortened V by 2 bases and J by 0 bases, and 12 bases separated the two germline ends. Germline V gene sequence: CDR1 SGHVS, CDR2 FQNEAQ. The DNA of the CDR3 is TGTGCCAGCAGCTTAACTCCAGGCACTAGCACAGATACGCAGTATTTT. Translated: CASSLTPGTSTDTQYF.

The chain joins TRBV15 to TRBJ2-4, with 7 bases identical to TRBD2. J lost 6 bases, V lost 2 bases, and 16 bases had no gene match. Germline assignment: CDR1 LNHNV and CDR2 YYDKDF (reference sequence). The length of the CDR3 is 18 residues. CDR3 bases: TGTGCCACCAGCAGAACCTCTGGCGGGAGCCCACTCGGAAACATTCAGTACTTC. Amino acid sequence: CATSRTSGGSPLGNIQYF.

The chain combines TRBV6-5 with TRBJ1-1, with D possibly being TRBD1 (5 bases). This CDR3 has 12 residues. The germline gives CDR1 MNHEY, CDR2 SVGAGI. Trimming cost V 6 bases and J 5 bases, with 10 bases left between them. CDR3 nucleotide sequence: TGTGCCAGCAGACGGGGGGGGACTGAAGCTTTCTTT. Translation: CASRRGGTEAFF.

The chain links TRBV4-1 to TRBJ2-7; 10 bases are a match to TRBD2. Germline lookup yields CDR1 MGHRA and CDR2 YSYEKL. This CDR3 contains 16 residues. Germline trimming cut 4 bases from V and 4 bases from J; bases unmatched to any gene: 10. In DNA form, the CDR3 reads TGCGCCAGCAGCCTTCGGTTAGCGGGAGGTGGATACGAGCAGTACTTC. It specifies CASSLRLAGGGYEQYF.

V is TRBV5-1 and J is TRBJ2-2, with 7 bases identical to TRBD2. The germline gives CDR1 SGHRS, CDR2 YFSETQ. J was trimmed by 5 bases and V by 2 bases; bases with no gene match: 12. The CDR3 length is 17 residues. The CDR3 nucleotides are TGCGCCAGCAGCTTTTTCGCGGGAGAAGGAGGGACCGGGGAGCTGTTTTTT. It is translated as CASSFFAGEGGTGELFF.

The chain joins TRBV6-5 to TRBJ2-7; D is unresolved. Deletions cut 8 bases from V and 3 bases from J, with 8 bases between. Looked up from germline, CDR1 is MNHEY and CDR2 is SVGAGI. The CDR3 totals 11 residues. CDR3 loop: CASGRYYEQYF. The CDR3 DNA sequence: TGTGCCAGCGGGCGATACTACGAGCAGTACTTC.

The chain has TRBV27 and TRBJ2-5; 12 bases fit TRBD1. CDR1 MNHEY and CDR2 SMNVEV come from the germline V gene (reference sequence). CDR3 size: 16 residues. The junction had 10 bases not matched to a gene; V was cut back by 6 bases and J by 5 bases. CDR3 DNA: TGTGCCAGCAGGGAATCCGGGACAGGGGGCGCTGAGACCCAGTACTTC. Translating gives CASRESGTGGAETQYF.

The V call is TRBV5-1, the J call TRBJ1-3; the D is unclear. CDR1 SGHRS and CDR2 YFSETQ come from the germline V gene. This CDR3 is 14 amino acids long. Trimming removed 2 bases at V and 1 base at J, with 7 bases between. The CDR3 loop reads CASSFSGSGNTIYF. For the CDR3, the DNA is TGCGCCAGCAGCTTCTCCGGGTCTGGAAACACCATATATTTT. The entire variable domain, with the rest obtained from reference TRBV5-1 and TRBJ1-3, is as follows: KAGVTQTPRYLIKTRGQQVTLSCSPISGHRSVSWYQQTPGQGLQFLFEYFSETQRNKGNFPGRFSGRQFSNSRSEMNVSTLELGDSALYLCASSFSGSGNTIYFGEGSWLTVV.

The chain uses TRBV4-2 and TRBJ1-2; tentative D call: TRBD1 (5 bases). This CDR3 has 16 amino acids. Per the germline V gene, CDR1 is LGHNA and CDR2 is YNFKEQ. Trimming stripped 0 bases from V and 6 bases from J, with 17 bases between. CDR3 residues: CASSQDSFRVSDGYTF. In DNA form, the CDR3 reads TGTGCCAGCAGCCAAGATTCCTTCAGGGTATCTGATGGCTACACCTTC.

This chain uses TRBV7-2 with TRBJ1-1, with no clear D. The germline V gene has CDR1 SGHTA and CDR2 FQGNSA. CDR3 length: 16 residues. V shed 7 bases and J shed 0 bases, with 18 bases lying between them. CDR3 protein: CASTSDLLSMNTEAFF. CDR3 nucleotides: TGTGCCAGCACCTCTGATCTTTTGTCTATGAACACTGAAGCTTTCTTT.

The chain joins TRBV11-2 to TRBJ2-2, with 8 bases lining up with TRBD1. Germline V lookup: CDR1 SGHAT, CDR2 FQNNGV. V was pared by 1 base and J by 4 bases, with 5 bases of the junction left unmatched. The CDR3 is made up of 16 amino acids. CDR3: CASSLGQGSVTGELFF. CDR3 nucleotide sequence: TGTGCCAGCAGCTTAGGACAGGGGAGTGTCACCGGGGAGCTGTTTTTT.

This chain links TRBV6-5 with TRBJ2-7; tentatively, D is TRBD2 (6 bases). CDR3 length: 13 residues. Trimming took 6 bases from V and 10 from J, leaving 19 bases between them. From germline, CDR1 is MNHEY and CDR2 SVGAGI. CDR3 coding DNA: TGTGCCAGCAGCGTCGGACTAAGCGGAGCTCAGTACTTC. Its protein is CASSVGLSGAQYF.

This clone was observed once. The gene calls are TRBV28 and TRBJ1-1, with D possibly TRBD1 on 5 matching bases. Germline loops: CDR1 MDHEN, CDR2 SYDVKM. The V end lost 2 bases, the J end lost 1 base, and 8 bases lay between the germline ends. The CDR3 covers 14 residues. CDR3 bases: TGTGCCAGCAGTTTACAGGGAACGAACACTGAAGCTTTCTTT. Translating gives CASSLQGTNTEAFF.

This CDR3 is CASSPIPGGYYNEQFF. The CDR3 DNA follows: TGTGCCAGCAGCCCCATTCCAGGGGGTTACTACAATGAGCAGTTCTTC. The V gene is TRBV7-2, the J gene TRBJ2-1, with 7 bases matching TRBD1. Trimming removed 5 bases from V and 3 bases from J; junction bases left unmatched: 10. The CDR3 has 16 residues. Germline CDR1 and CDR2: SGHTA and FQGNSA. Based on the CDR3 plus reference TRBV7-2 and TRBJ2-1, the full variable domain is GAGVSQSPSNKVTEKGKDVELRCDPISGHTALYWYRQSLGQGLEFLIYFQGNSAPDKSGLPSDRFSAERTGGSVSTLTIQRTQQEDSAVYLCASSPIPGGYYNEQFFGPGTRLTVL.

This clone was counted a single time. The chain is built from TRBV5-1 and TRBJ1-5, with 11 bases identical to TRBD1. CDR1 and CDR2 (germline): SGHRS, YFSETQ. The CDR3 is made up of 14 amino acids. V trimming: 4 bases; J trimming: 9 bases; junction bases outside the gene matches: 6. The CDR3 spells CASSPGTGGRPQHF. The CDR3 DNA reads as TGCGCCAGCAGCCCTGGGACAGGGGGGCGGCCCCAGCATTTT.

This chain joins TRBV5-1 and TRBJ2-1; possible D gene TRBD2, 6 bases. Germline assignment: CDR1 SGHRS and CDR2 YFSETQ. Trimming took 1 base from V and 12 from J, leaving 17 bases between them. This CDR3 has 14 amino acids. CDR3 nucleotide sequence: TGCGCCAGCAGCTTGAGAGGACTATCGCCACGGCAGTTCTTC. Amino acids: CASSLRGLSPRQFF.

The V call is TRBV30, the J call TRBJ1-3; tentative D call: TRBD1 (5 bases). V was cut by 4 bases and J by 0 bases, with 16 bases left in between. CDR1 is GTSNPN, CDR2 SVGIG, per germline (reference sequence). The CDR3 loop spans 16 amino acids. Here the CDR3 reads CAWTGALGGSGNTIYF. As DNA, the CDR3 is TGTGCCTGGACCGGGGCCCTCGGGGGCTCTGGAAACACCATATATTTT.

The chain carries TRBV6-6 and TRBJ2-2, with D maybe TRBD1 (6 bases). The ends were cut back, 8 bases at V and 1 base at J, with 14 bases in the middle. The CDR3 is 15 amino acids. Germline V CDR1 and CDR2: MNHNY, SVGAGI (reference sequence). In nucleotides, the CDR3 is TGTGCCAGCCGGTCCGGGACATTGAACACCGGGGAGCTGTTTTTT. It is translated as CASRSGTLNTGELFF.